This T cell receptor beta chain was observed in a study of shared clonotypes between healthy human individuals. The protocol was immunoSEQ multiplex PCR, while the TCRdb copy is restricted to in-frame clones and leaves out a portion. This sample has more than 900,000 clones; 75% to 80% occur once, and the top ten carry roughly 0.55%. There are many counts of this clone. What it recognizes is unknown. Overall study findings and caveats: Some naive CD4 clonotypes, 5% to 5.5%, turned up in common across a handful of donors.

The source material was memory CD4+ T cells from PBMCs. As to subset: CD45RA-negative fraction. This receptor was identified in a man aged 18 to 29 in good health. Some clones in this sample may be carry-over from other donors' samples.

CDR3 loop: CASSFFPSGAPNRGTGELFF. In nucleotides, the CDR3 is TGTGCCAGCAGTTTTTTCCCTAGCGGAGCCCCCAACCGGGGCACCGGGGAGCTGTTTTTT. The gene calls are TRBV27 and TRBJ2-2, with 7 bases lining up with TRBD2. Trimming took 3 bases from V and 4 from J; bases not matched to a gene: 20. Germline V gene data show CDR1 as MNHEY and CDR2 as SMNVEV (reference sequence). The CDR3 covers 20 residues.